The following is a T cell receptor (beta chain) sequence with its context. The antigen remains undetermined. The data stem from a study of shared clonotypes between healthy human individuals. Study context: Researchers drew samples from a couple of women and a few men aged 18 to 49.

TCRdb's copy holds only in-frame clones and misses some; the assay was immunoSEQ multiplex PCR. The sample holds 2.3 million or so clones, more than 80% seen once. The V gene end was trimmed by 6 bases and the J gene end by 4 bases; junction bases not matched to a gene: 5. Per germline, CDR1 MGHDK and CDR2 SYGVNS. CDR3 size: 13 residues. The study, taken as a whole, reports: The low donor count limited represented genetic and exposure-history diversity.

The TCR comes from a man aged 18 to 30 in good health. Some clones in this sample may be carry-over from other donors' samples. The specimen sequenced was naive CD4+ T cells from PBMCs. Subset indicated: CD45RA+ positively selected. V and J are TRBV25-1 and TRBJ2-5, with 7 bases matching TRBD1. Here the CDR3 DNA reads TGTGCCAGCAGGAAACAGGGGTTAGAGACCCAGTACTTC. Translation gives CASRKQGLETQYF.